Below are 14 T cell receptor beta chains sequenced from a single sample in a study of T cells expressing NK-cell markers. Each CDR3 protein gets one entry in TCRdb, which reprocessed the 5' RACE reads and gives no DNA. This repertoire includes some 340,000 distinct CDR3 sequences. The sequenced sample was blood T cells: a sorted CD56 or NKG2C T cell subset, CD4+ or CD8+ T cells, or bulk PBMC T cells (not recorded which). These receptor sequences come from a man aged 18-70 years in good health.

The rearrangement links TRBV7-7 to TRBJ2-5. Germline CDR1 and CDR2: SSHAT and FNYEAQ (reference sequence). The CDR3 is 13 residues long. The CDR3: CASSTRVGETQYF.

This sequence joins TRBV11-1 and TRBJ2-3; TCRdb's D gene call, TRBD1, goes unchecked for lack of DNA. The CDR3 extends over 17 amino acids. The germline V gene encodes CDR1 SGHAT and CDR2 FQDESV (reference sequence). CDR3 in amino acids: CASSRKGTGASTDTQYF.

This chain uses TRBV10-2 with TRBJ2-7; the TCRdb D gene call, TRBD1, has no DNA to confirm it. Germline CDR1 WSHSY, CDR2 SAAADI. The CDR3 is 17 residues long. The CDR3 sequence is CASKRTRRGGSSYEQYF.

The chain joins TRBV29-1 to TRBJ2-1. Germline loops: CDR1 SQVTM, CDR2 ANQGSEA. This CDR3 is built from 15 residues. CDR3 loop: CSVERSGSSYNEQFF.

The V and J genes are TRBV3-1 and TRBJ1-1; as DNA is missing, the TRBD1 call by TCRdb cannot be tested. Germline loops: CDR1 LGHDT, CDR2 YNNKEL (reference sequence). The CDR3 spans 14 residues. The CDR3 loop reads CASSQIGAATEAFF.

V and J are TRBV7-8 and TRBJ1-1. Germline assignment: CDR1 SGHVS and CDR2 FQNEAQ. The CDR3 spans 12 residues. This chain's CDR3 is CASSPLGKEAFF.

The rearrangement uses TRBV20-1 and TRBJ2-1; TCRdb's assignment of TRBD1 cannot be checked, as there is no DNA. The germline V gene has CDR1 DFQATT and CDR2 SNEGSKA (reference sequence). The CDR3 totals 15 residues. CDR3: CSASPGGDLHNEQFF.

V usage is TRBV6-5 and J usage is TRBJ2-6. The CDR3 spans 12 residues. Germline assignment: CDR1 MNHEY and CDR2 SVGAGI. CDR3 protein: CATGTGANVLTF.

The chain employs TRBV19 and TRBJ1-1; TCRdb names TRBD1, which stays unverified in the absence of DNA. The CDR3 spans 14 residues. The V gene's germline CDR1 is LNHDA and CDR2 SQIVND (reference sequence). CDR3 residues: CASSHLSGGTEAFF.

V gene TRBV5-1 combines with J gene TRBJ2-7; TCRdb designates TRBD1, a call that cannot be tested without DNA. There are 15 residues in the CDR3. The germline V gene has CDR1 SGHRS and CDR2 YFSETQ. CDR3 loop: CASSPGDRLSYEQYF.

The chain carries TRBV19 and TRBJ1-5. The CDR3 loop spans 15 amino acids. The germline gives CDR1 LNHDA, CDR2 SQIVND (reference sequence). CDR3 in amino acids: CASSHPEYSNQPQHF.

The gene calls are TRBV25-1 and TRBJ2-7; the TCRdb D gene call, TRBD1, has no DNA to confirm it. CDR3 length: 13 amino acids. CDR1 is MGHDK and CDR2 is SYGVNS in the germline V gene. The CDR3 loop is CASRGTGGGEQYF.

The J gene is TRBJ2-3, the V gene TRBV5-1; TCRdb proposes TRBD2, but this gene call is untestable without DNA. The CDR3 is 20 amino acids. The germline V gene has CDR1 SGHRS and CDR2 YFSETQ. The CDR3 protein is CASSWTSGGVGWGIPDTQYF.

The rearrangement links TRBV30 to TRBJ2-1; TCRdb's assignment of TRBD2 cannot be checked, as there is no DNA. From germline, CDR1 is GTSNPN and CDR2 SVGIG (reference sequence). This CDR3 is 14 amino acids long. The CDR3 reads CAWRLAGGPYEQFF.